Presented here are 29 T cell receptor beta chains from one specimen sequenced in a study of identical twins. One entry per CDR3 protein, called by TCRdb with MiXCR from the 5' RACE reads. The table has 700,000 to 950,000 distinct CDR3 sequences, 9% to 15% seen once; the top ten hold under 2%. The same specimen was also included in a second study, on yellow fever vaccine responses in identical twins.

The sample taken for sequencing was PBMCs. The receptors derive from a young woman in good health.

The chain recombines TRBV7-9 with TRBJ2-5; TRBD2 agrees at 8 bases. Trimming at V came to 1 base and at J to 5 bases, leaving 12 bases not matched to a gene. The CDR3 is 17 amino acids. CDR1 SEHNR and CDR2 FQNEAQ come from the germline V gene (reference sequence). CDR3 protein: CASSLGPSGGPTETQYF. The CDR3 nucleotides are TGTGCCAGCAGCTTAGGCCCCAGCGGGGGACCCACGGAGACCCAGTACTTC. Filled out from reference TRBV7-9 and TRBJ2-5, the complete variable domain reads DTGVSQNPRHKITKRGQNVTFRCDPISEHNRLYWYRQTLGQGPEFLTYFQNEAQLEKSRLLSDRFSAERPKGSFSTLEIQRTEQGDSAMYLCASSLGPSGGPTETQYFGPGTRLLVL.

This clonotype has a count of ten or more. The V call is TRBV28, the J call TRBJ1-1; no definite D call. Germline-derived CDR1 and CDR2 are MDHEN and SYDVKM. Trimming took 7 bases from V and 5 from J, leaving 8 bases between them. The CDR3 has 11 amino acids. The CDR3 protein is CASTRQTEAFF. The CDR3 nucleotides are TGTGCCAGCACGAGGCAGACTGAAGCTTTCTTT. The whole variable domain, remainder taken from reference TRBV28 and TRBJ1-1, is DVKVTQSSRYLVKRTGEKVFLECVQDMDHENMFWYRQDPGLGLRLIYFSYDVKMKEKGDIPEGYSVSREKKERFSLILESASTNQTSMYLCASTRQTEAFFGQGTRLTVV.

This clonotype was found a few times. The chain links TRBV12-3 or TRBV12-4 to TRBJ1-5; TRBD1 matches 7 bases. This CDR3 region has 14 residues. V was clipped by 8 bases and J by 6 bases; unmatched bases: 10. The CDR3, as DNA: TGTGCCAGCCAAGCTGATGACAGGGTTCAGCCCCAGCATTTT. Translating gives CASQADDRVQPQHF.

CDR3 nucleotides: TGTGCCAGCAGTTTACAGGTTATGACCGGGGAGCTGTTTTTT. The encoded protein is CASSLQVMTGELFF. The V call is TRBV12-3 or TRBV12-4, the J call TRBJ2-2; D is uncertain. The CDR3 runs 14 residues. V lost 2 bases to trimming and J lost 5 bases, with 9 bases between them.

CDR3 in amino acids: CASSVGGLAGGGQETQYF. The CDR3 DNA reads TGTGCCAGCAGCGTCGGTGGACTAGCGGGAGGCGGGCAAGAGACCCAGTACTTC. The chain recombines TRBV9 with TRBJ2-5; 14 bases line up with TRBD2. With 2 bases clipped from V and 2 bases from J, the junction kept 8 bases outside the gene matches. CDR3 length: 18 amino acids. CDR1 and CDR2 (germline): SGDLS, YYNGEE.

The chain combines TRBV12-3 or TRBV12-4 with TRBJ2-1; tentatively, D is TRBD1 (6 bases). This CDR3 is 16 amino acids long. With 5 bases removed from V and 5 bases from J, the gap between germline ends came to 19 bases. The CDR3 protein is CASSPTQGSGHNEQFF. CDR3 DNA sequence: TGTGCCAGCAGTCCCACCCAGGGGTCAGGGCACAATGAGCAGTTCTTC.

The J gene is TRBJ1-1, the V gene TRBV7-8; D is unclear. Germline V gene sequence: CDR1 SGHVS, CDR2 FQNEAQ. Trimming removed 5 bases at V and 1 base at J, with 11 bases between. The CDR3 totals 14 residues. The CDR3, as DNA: TGTGCCAGCAGCAAACAGCGACAGAACACTGAAGCTTTCTTT. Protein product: CASSKQRQNTEAFF. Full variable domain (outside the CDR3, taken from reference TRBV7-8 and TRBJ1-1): GAGVSQSPRYKVAKRGQDVALRCDPISGHVSLFWYQQALGQGPEFLTYFQNEAQLDKSGLPSDRFFAERPEGSVSTLKIQRTQQEDSAVYLCASSKQRQNTEAFFGQGTRLTVV.

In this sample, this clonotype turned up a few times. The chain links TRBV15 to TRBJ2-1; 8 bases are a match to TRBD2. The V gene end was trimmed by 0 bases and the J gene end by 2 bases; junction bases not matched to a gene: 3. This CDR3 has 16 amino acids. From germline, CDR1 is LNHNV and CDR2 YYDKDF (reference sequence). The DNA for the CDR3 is TGTGCCACCAGCAGAGAGGTAGCGGGGCCCTACAATGAGCAGTTCTTC. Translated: CATSREVAGPYNEQFF.

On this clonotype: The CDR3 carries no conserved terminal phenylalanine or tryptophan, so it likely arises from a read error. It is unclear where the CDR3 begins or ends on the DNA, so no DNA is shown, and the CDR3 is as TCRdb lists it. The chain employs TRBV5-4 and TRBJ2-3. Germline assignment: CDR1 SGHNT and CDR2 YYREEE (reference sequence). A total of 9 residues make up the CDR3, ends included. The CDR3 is CASSFHPDE.

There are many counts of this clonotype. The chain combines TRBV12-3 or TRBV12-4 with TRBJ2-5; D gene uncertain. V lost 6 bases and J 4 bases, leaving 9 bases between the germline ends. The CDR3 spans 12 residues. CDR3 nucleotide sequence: TGTGCCAGCAGCCTCGCTCTAGAGACCCAGTACTTC. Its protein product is CASSLALETQYF.

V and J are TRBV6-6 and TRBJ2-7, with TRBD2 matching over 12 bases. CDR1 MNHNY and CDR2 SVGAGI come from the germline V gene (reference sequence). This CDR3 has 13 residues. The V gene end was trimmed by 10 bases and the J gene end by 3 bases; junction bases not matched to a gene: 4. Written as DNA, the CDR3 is TGTGCCACCGGACTAGCGGGAAACTACGAGCAGTACTTC. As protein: CATGLAGNYEQYF.

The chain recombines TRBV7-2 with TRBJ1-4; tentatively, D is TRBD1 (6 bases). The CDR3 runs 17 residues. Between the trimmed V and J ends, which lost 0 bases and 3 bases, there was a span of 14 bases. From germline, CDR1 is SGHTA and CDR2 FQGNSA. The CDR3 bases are TGTGCCAGCAGCTTAGCGCCGGGGGGGGCGGCTAATGAAAAACTGTTTTTT. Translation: CASSLAPGGAANEKLFF.

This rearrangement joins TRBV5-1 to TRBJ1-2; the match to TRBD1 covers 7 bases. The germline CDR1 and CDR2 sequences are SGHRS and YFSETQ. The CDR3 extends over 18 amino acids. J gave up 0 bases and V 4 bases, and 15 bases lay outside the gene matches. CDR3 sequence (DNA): TGCGCCAGCAGCCCCACCGGGACAGACCTAATCGCTAACTATGGCTACACCTTC. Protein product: CASSPTGTDLIANYGYTF.

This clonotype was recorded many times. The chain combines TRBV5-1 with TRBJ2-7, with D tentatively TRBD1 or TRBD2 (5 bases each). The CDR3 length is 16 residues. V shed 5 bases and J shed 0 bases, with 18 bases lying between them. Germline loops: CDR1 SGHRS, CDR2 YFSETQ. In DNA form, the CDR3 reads TGCGCCAGCAGACTTAGGGGAGATGGGCTCTCCTACGAGCAGTACTTC. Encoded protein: CASRLRGDGLSYEQYF.

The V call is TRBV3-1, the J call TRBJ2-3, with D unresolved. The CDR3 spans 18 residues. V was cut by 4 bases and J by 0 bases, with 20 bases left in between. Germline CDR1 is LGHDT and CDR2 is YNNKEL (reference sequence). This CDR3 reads CASSPQSSAGTSTDTQYF. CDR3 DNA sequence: TGTGCCAGCAGCCCACAATCCTCAGCCGGAACGAGCACAGATACGCAGTATTTT.

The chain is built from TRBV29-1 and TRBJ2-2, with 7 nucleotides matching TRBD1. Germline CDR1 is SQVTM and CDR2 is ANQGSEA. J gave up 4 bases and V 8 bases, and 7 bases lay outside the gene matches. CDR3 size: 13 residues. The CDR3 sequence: CSTHRGSTGELFF. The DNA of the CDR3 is TGCAGCACCCACAGGGGTAGCACCGGGGAGCTGTTTTTT.

This chain's CDR3 is CASSSYGGWNEQFF. In nucleotides, the CDR3 is TGTGCCAGCAGCTCCTACGGGGGGTGGAATGAGCAGTTCTTC. J is TRBJ2-1 and V is TRBV7-9; 7 nucleotides line up with TRBD2. In germline, CDR1 is SEHNR, CDR2 FQNEAQ (reference sequence). This CDR3 is built from 14 residues. Germline trimming cut 4 bases from V and 7 bases from J; bases unmatched to any gene: 7.

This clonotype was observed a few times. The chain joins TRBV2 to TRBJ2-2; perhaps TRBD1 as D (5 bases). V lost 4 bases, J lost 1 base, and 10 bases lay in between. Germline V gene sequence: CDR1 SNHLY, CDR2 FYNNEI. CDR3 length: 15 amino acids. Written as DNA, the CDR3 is TGTGCCAGCAGTGCAGGGCCTAGGAACACCGGGGAGCTGTTTTTT. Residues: CASSAGPRNTGELFF.

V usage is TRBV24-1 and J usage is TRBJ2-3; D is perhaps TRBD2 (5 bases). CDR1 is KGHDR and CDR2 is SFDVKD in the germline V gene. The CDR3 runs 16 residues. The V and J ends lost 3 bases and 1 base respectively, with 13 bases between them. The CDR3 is CATSDPRGGGTDTQYF. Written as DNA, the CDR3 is TGTGCCACCAGTGATCCTCGGGGTGGGGGCACAGATACGCAGTATTTT.

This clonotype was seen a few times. CDR3 coding DNA: TGTGCCAGCAGCTCCATAAACAATGAGCAGTTCTTC. Its translation: CASSSINNEQFF. The chain is built from TRBV7-9 and TRBJ2-1; D is undetermined. The CDR3 extends over 12 amino acids. Germline CDR1 SEHNR, CDR2 FQNEAQ (reference sequence). Trimming shortened V by 4 bases and J by 5 bases, and 6 bases separated the two germline ends.

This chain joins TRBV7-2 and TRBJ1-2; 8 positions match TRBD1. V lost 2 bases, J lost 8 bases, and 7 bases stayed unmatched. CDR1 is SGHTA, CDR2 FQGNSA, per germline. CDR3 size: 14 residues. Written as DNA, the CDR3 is TGTGCCAGCAGCTTATCGCCGACAGGGGTAGGCTACACCTTC. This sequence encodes CASSLSPTGVGYTF.

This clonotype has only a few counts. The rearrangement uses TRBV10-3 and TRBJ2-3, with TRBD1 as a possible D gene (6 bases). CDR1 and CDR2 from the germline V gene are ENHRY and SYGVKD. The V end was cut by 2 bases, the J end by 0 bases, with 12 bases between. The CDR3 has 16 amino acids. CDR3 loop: CAISEGLGASTDTQYF. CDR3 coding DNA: TGTGCCATCAGTGAGGGTTTGGGGGCCAGCACAGATACGCAGTATTTT.

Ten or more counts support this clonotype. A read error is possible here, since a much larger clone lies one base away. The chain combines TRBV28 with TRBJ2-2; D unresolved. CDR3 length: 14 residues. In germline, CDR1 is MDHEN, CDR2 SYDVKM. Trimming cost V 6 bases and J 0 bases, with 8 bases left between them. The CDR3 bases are TGTGCCAGCAGCCCAAACGCGAACACCGGGGAGCTGTTTTTT. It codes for CASSPNANTGELFF.

The CDR3 nucleotides are TGCGCCAGCAGCCAAGAAACCCTAGCGGGGGGGAACACCGGGGAGCTGTTTTTT. This sequence encodes CASSQETLAGGNTGELFF. V gene TRBV4-1 combines with J gene TRBJ2-2; 11 nucleotides agree with TRBD2. This CDR3 region has 18 residues. V lost 0 bases, J lost 1 base, and 4 bases stayed unmatched. The germline gives CDR1 MGHRA, CDR2 YSYEKL.

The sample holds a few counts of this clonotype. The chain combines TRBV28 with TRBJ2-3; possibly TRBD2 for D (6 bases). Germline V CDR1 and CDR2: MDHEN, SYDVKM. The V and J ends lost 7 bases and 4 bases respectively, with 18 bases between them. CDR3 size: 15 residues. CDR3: CASIKGGTVADTQYF. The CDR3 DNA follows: TGTGCCAGCATCAAAGGCGGGACGGTTGCAGATACGCAGTATTTT.

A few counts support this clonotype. In DNA, the CDR3 is TGTGCCAGCAGCGTAGTGCCGGGGGCGAACACCGGGGAGCTGTTTTTT. It yields the protein CASSVVPGANTGELFF. This sequence joins TRBV9 and TRBJ2-2, with TRBD2 as a possible D gene (6 bases). The CDR3 has 16 residues. V shed 0 bases and J shed 0 bases, with 9 bases lying between them. Germline assignment: CDR1 SGDLS and CDR2 YYNGEE. Using reference TRBV9 and TRBJ2-2 for the parts outside the CDR3, the full variable domain is DSGVTQTPKHLITATGQRVTLRCSPRSGDLSVYWYQQSLDQGLQFLIQYYNGEERAKGNILERFSAQQFPDLHSELNLSSLELGDSALYFCASSVVPGANTGELFFGEGSRLTVL.

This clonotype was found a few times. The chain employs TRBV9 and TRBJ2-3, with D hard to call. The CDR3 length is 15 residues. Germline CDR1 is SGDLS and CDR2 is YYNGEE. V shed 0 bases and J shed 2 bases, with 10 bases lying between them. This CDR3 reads CASSVEILFTDTQYF. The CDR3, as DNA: TGTGCCAGCAGCGTAGAGATTCTTTTCACAGATACGCAGTATTTT.

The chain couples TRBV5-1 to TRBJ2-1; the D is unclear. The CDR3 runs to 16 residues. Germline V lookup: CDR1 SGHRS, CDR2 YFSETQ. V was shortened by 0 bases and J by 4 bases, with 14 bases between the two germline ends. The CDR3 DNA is TGCGCCAGCAGCTTGGTCCGGGCGCGAACGTACAATGAGCAGTTCTTC. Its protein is CASSLVRARTYNEQFF.

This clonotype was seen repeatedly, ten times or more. CDR3 loop: CASSFGPNNEQFF. The CDR3 DNA is TGTGCCAGCAGTTTCGGGCCAAACAATGAGCAGTTCTTC. The chain is built from TRBV12-3 or TRBV12-4 and TRBJ2-1; D is undetermined. The CDR3 has 13 amino acids. V was trimmed by 3 bases and J by 5 bases, leaving 8 bases between them.